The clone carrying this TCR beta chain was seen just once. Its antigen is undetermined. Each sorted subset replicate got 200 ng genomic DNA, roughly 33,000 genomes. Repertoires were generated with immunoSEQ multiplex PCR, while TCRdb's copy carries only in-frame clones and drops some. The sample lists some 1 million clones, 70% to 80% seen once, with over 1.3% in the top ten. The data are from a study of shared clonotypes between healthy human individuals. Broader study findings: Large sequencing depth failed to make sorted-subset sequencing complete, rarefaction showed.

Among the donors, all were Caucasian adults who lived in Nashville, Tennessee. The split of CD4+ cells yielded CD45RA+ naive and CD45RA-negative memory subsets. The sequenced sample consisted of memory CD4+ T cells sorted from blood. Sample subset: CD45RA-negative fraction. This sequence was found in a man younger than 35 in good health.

This CDR3 reads CASSLRSGGGYGYTF. CDR3 in DNA: TGTGCCAGCAGCTTACGATCAGGGGGCGGCTATGGCTACACCTTC. The chain links TRBV5-4 to TRBJ1-2; 8 bases line up with TRBD1. The ends lost 2 bases at V and 4 bases at J; junction bases unmatched: 7. From germline, CDR1 is SGHNT and CDR2 YYREEE (reference sequence). This CDR3 region has 15 residues.